This TCR beta chain was identified in a study of T cells after posttransplantation cyclophosphamide (dated by TCRdb to 2016 to 2017). Background for the entire study: Using TRB sequencing, the study followed how the T cell repertoire reconstituted after myeloablative bone marrow transplantation in which posttransplantation cyclophosphamide served as GVHD prophylaxis. Samples from 35 to 45 PTCy-treated patients, along with samples from around 16 of their related bone marrow donors, underwent antigen receptor sequencing. TRB sequencing was performed on blood from all 35 or so PTCy patients with 1-year posttransplant specimens. TRB sequencing was also done on up to 3 additional blood samples from 2 to 5.2 years after transplant in 3 patients, and on pretransplant blood from several patients. TRA and TRB clonality were tightly correlated in roughly ten samples, so subsequent TCR analyses focused on TRB only. Public TRB sequences were queried against a database of over 3,500 sequences associated with responses to pathogens, tumor antigens, self-antigens and alloantigens. On the study overall, not on this receptor specifically: Across about 49 patients, TRB clonality was highly associated with recipient CMV seropositivity and CMV reactivation, and PTCy diversity was similar to diversity in CNI/methotrexate controls. Donor-recipient similarity was low at 1-2 months but increased during the first year, and donor CD8+ memory clones often dominated later blood repertoires. The TRB repertoires of T cells infiltrating skin or the GI tract showed only limited overlap with the TRB repertoires found in blood.

What the treatment or condition label conveys for this sample: high-dose cyclophosphamide on days +3 and +4 as single-agent GVHD prophylaxis. Busulfan and fludarabine conditioning, a related or unrelated marrow graft, and cyclophosphamide on days +3 and +4 were given to PTCy patients. PTCy-treated patients were drawn from a prospective multi-institutional clinical trial. Peripheral blood and bone marrow mononuclear cells were isolated by Ficoll-Hypaque density centrifugation and cryopreserved. The CDR3, cysteine through phenylalanine, is 16 amino acids long. The DNA shown is the 48-base CDR3, in frame from base 1. After removal of 4 bases from V and 9 bases from J, the junction retains 14 bases not matched to a gene. The germline V gene encodes CDR1 SGHNT and CDR2 YYREEE (reference sequence). This clone was seen ten or more times. Its specific antigen is unknown. Base quality data are lacking; no much larger clone is found one base away.

Genomic DNA was the input for TRB sequencing, which was run either with the immunoSEQ assay at survey resolution or with the hsTCRB kit. The original methods were these. The immunoSEQ software was used for initial read processing, and the LymphoSeq R package was used for repertoire analyses. Clonality was computed as 1 minus normalized Shannon entropy, and a Gini coefficient was also calculated for each TRB dataset. To infer phenotypes in unsorted samples, TRB sequences from sorted subsets of the recipient or donor were mapped onto unsorted samples from the same recipient. In TCRdb, the immuneACCESS table is reduced to in-frame sequences with V and J assigned. These tables do not hold every clone; where another copy was compared, an unresolved V gene accounts for under half, and the others remain unexplained. For V, J and clone size, that table is used; D and trimming come from the DNA. The sample has around 10,000 clones on record, with no singletons. The top ten hold more than 25% of the sample.

This sample comprised PBMCs, obtained after allogeneic stem cell transplant with posttransplant cyclophosphamide. This clonotype was obtained from a female patient between 35 and 55 years old who received an allogeneic stem cell transplant from a related donor, was CMV-positive, and had no GVHD. Donor T cells from the graft may be present among the T cells after a transplant. The sequence joins TRBV5-4 to TRBJ2-1; 9 bases in between match TRBD1. Here is the DNA: TGTGCCAGCAGCCCTTTCATAGGACAGGGGAGAGGTGAGCAGTTCTTC. Its translation reads: CASSPFIGQGRGEQFF.